The next 8 T cell receptor beta chains were all read from a single sample in a study of early T cells in non-severe SARS-CoV-2 infection. TCRdb independently ran MiXCR on the 5' RACE reads; one entry per CDR3 protein. Of approximately 42,000 distinct CDR3 sequences listed, around 6% are singletons. The specimen sequenced was whole blood. All receptors come from an adult who was a healthcare worker with PCR-confirmed SARS-CoV-2 infection or an uninfected control (not recorded which).

This clonotype was seen at least ten times. This chain uses TRBV27 with TRBJ2-2; 7 bases map to TRBD1. CDR1 is MNHEY, CDR2 SMNVEV, per germline (reference sequence). CDR3 length: 15 residues. V shed 0 bases, J shed 7 bases, and the junction held 5 bases outside the gene matches. CDR3 bases: TGTGCCAGCAGTTTATCGCACAGGGGAGTCGGGGAGCTGTTTTTT. This encodes CASSLSHRGVGELFF.

The chain carries TRBV7-2 and TRBJ2-5; TRBD1 aligns across 7 bases. V lost 4 bases, J lost 0 bases, and 2 bases stayed unmatched. Per the germline V gene, CDR1 is SGHTA and CDR2 is FQGNSA. The CDR3 consists of 14 residues. CDR3 nucleotides: TGTGCCAGCAGCTGGGGACAGTACCAAGAGACCCAGTACTTC. Translated, it gives CASSWGQYQETQYF.

This clonotype was seen repeatedly, ten times or more. The CDR3 sequence is CASSQEGAAFEAFF. In nucleotides, the CDR3 is TGCGCCAGCAGCCAAGAGGGGGCGGCCTTTGAAGCTTTCTTT. The V gene is TRBV4-1, the J gene TRBJ1-1, with a tentative D call TRBD1 (6 bases). The CDR3 covers 14 residues. V lost 0 bases and J lost 7, with 12 bases in between. Germline V gene lookup returns CDR1 MGHRA and CDR2 YSYEKL.

This clonotype was seen a handful of times. This chain uses TRBV15 with TRBJ2-7; TRBD1 matches at 7 bases. The germline CDR1 and CDR2 sequences are LNHNV and YYDKDF (reference sequence). J was trimmed by 3 bases and V by 5 bases; bases with no gene match: 7. There are 14 residues in the CDR3. The CDR3: CATSPGTDNYEQYF. In DNA, the CDR3 is TGTGCCACCAGCCCTGGGACAGACAACTACGAGCAGTACTTC. The full variable domain, completed using reference TRBV15 and TRBJ2-7, is DAMVIQNPRYQVTQFGKPVTLSCSQTLNHNVMYWYQQKSSQAPKLLFHYYDKDFNNEADTPDNFQSRRPNTSFCFLDIRSPGLGDTAMYLCATSPGTDNYEQYFGPGTRLTVT.

The V gene is TRBV7-9, the J gene TRBJ1-1; TRBD1 is a possible D gene (5 bases). This CDR3 comprises 18 residues. Trimming cost V 0 bases and J 1 base, with 18 bases left between them. Germline assignment: CDR1 SEHNR and CDR2 FQNEAQ (reference sequence). The CDR3 loop reads CASSLAPGTGGENTEAFF. The CDR3 DNA sequence: TGTGCCAGCAGCTTAGCCCCCGGGACCGGGGGGGAGAACACTGAAGCTTTCTTT.

This clonotype has a count of ten or more. This rearrangement joins TRBV12-3 or TRBV12-4 to TRBJ2-7; TRBD1 might be the D (5 bases). The CDR3 has 14 amino acids. V dropped 6 bases and J dropped 5 bases, with 17 bases sitting between them. For the CDR3, the DNA is TGTGCCAGCAGCCGGGCCTCCAGGGTGAACGAGCAGTACTTC. Translating it yields CASSRASRVNEQYF.

A few counts support this clonotype. The V and J genes are TRBV12-3 or TRBV12-4 and TRBJ1-5, with 9 bases identical to TRBD1. The junction had 7 bases not matched to a gene; V was cut back by 5 bases and J by 5 bases. The CDR3 consists of 15 residues. CDR3 sequence: CASSATGGGDQPQHF. The CDR3 DNA reads TGTGCCAGCAGTGCCACAGGGGGCGGGGATCAGCCCCAGCATTTT.

This clonotype was observed a few times. V usage is TRBV7-6 and J usage is TRBJ2-1, with 8 bases lining up with TRBD1. CDR1 is SGHVS, CDR2 FNYEAQ, per germline. The CDR3 is made up of 13 amino acids. J gave up 6 bases and V 4 bases, and 2 bases lay outside the gene matches. CDR3 sequence reads: CASSWGQVNEQFF. The CDR3 nucleotides are TGTGCCAGCAGCTGGGGACAGGTCAATGAGCAGTTCTTC.